These 12 T cell receptor beta chains share one sample of origin, sequenced in a study of technical replicates of blood from a handful of donors. TCRdb keeps only in-frame clones here, not all; method: immunoSEQ multiplex PCR. The sample yields about 82,000 clones, around 94% seen once. Sequencing used T cells isolated from PBMCs. The receptors were gathered from a human donor in good health.

The rearrangement uses TRBV9 and TRBJ2-7, with a possible D match to TRBD2 (6 bases). The germline V gene encodes CDR1 SGDLS and CDR2 YYNGEE. CDR3 size: 15 residues. The V gene lost 0 bases and the J gene lost 2 bases, with 12 bases spanning the gap. The CDR3 DNA reads TGTGCCAGCAGCGTAGGGGGGGTAGGGACCTACGAGCAGTACTTC. It encodes CASSVGGVGTYEQYF.

The rearrangement joins TRBV5-6 to TRBJ2-5; the match to TRBD1 covers 7 bases. V lost 0 bases and J lost 4; bases outside the gene matches: 0. Germline V gives CDR1 SGHDT, CDR2 YYEEEE. This CDR3 has 13 amino acids. The CDR3 sequence is CASSLDRGETQYF. Here the CDR3 DNA reads TGTGCCAGCAGCTTGGACAGGGGAGAGACCCAGTACTTC.

The genes are TRBV21-1 and TRBJ1-1; TRBD1 is taken as the D call from the table, unchecked against the DNA. TRBV21-1 is a pseudogene segment. The CDR3 has 16 amino acids. CDR3 coding DNA: TGTGCCAGCAGCAAAGCCGGGACAGGGGTGGACACTGAAGCTTTCTTT. Protein: CASSKAGTGVDTEAFF.

This sequence joins TRBV10-3 and TRBJ2-7, with D possibly being TRBD1 (6 bases). This CDR3 region has 14 residues. In germline, CDR1 is ENHRY, CDR2 SYGVKD. V lost 8 bases to trimming and J lost 1 base, with 15 bases between them. The CDR3 sequence: CAILPPGQSYEQYF. The CDR3 nucleotides read TGTGCCATCCTTCCCCCGGGACAATCCTACGAGCAGTACTTC.

This clone was recorded once. The gene calls are TRBV29-1 and TRBJ2-5; 9 nucleotides match TRBD2. CDR1 is SQVTM, CDR2 ANQGSEA, per germline. Germline trimming cut 4 bases from V and 4 bases from J; bases unmatched to any gene: 7. This CDR3 has 14 amino acids. The CDR3 DNA reads TGCAGCGTTGCTACTAGCGGGTCTTTAGAGACCCAGTACTTC. Protein product: CSVATSGSLETQYF.

This chain connects TRBV5-1 to TRBJ2-1, with a weak D call TRBD1 (6 bases). The CDR3 spans 16 residues. Germline CDR1 SGHRS, CDR2 YFSETQ. With 4 bases removed from V and 3 bases from J, the gap between germline ends came to 17 bases. The CDR3 protein is CASSVGWDNIYNEQFF. The DNA for the CDR3 is TGCGCCAGCAGCGTGGGATGGGACAACATCTACAATGAGCAGTTCTTC.

V is TRBV4-3 and J is TRBJ1-3; TRBD1 might be the D (6 bases). The CDR3 sequence is 15 residues long. V gave up 2 bases and J gave up 3 bases, with 11 bases separating them. CDR1 is LGHNA, CDR2 YSLEER, per germline. The DNA for the CDR3 is TGCGCCAGCAGCCAATATACAGGGATTGGAAACACCATATATTTT. Its translation is CASSQYTGIGNTIYF.

The genes are TRBV9 and TRBJ1-4; D is perhaps TRBD1 (6 bases). V was trimmed by 4 bases and J by 4 bases, leaving 14 bases between them. The germline V gene encodes CDR1 SGDLS and CDR2 YYNGEE. CDR3 length: 15 residues. The CDR3 region is CASSPRGANNEKLFF. The CDR3 bases are TGTGCCAGCAGCCCCCGGGGGGCCAATAATGAAAAACTGTTTTTT.

This sequence joins TRBV5-1 and TRBJ2-5, with D uncertain. Germline V gene data show CDR1 as SGHRS and CDR2 as YFSETQ. V gave up 2 bases and J gave up 1 base, with 6 bases separating them. CDR3 length: 13 residues. The CDR3 loop reads CASSFYRQETQYF. In DNA, the CDR3 is TGCGCCAGCAGCTTCTATCGCCAAGAGACCCAGTACTTC. The entire variable domain, with the rest obtained from reference TRBV5-1 and TRBJ2-5, is as follows: KAGVTQTPRYLIKTRGQQVTLSCSPISGHRSVSWYQQTPGQGLQFLFEYFSETQRNKGNFPGRFSGRQFSNSRSEMNVSTLELGDSALYLCASSFYRQETQYFGPGTRLLVL.

The gene calls are TRBV10-3 and TRBJ1-3, with D perhaps matching TRBD1 (6 bases). CDR1 is ENHRY, CDR2 SYGVKD, per germline. The ends were cut back, 5 bases at V and 2 bases at J, with 10 bases in the middle. The CDR3 runs to 14 residues. CDR3: CAISTGFTGNTIYF. In DNA, the CDR3 is TGTGCCATCAGTACAGGGTTTACTGGAAACACCATATATTTT.

This chain connects TRBV6-5 to TRBJ2-3; 10 nucleotides align to TRBD1. Germline assignment: CDR1 MNHEY and CDR2 SVGAGI. The CDR3 spans 16 residues. V lost 4 bases and J lost 3; bases outside the gene matches: 7. The CDR3 reads CASSSWTGGGTDTQYF. The CDR3 region has the DNA TGTGCCAGCAGTTCCTGGACAGGGGGGGGGACAGATACGCAGTATTTT.

The V and J genes are TRBV5-8 and TRBJ2-3; D may be TRBD2 (6 bases). The CDR3 is 19 residues long. Germline lookup yields CDR1 SGHTS and CDR2 YDEGEE. Trimming took 5 bases from V and 0 from J, leaving 25 bases between them. CDR3 in DNA: TGTGCCAGCAGTTCTAGGGCGGGACTGTTCGATTCTAGCACAGATACGCAGTATTTT. This codes for CASSSRAGLFDSSTDTQYF.